The table lists the clone carrying this T cell receptor beta chain with a count of one. The data stem from a study of blood T cell repertoires in COVID-19. Overall study: The cDNA or gDNA used as material had been derived from T cells, B-cell-depleted T cells, or PBMCs.

This table comes from immunoSEQ multiplex PCR, and its TCRdb copy is limited to in-frame clones, with some not included. The sample shows around 61,000 clones, about 81% of them seen only once. CDR1 is KGHDR and CDR2 is SFDVKD in the germline V gene. This CDR3 is built from 15 residues. V was trimmed by 9 bases and J by 7 bases, leaving 21 bases between them. This sequence originates from a man aged 80 or over with acute or convalescent COVID-19. Sequencing was carried out using peripheral blood. V is TRBV24-1 and J is TRBJ2-1; D perhaps matches TRBD2 (6 bases). The DNA for the CDR3 is TGTGCCACCTCCCCGGGGGTTCGGACGGGGAATGAGCAGTTCTTC. This codes for CATSPGVRTGNEQFF.